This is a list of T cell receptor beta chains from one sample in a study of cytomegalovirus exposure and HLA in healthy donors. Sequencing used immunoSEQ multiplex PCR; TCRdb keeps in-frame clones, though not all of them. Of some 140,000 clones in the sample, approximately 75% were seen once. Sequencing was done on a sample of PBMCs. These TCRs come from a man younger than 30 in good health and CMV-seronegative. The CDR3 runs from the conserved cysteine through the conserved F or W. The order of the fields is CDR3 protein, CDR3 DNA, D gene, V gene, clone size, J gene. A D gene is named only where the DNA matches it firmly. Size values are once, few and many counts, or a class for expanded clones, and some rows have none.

CASSLTGGRGNTIYF	TGTGCCAGCAGCCTTACAGGGGGGCGGGGAAACACCATATATTTT	TRBD1	TRBV7-8	NA	TRBJ1-3
CASSLNARQGSNEKLFF	TGTGCCAGCAGCCTCAACGCACGACAGGGGTCTAATGAAAAACTGTTTTTT	TRBD1	TRBV7-8	NA	TRBJ1-4
CASSSSTGELFF	TGCGCCAGCAGTTCGAGTACCGGGGAGCTGTTTTTT	NA	TRBV10-1	few	TRBJ2-2
CSATGGWNTEAFF	TGCAGCGCTACAGGGGGCTGGAACACTGAAGCTTTCTTT	TRBD1	TRBV29-1	NA	TRBJ1-1
CASSYFPSPGQETQYF	TGTGCCAGCAGTTACTTTCCCTCCCCGGGACAGGAGACCCAGTACTTC	TRBD1	TRBV6-6	NA	TRBJ2-5
CASSIIGQGVGKPQHF	TGTGCCAGTAGTATTATAGGTCAGGGGGTAGGAAAGCCCCAGCATTTT	TRBD1	TRBV19	NA	TRBJ1-5
CASSGRPGETQYF	TGCGCCAGCAGTGGGCGACCCGGAGAGACCCAGTACTTC	NA	TRBV5-1	NA	TRBJ2-5
CASSSSGGGTGELFF	TGTGCCAGCAGCTCAAGCGGGGGTGGCACCGGGGAGCTGTTTTTT	TRBD2	TRBV6-5	NA	TRBJ2-2
CASSYLLGLGETQYF	TGTGCCAGCAGTTACCTACTAGGGCTTGGCGAGACCCAGTACTTC	NA	TRBV6-5	NA	TRBJ2-5
CASSLQGSYEQYF	TGTGCCAGCAGTCTACAGGGTTCCTACGAGCAGTACTTC	NA	TRBV27	NA	TRBJ2-7
CASSSFRDRVLGETQYF	TGTGCCAGCAGCTCCTTCCGGGACAGGGTTTTGGGGGAGACCCAGTACTTC	TRBD1	TRBV7-2	few	TRBJ2-5
CASSLGRGGPDTQYF	TGCGCCAGCAGCTTGGGGCGGGGGGGCCCAGATACGCAGTATTTT	TRBD2	TRBV5-1	NA	TRBJ2-3
CASSKSRGHYPWDSPLHF	TGTGCCAGCAGCAAAAGTAGGGGACACTACCCTTGGGATTCACCCCTCCACTTT	NA	TRBV21-1	NA	TRBJ1-6
CASSTRQGYGYTF	TGTGCCAGCAGTACGCGACAGGGCTACGGCTACACCTTC	TRBD1	TRBV6-5	NA	TRBJ1-2
CASSRQGEGSQYF	TGTGCCAGCAGTAGACAGGGGGAAGGCAGTCAGTACTTC	TRBD1	TRBV6-1	NA	TRBJ2-4
CASSTTGQAYTDTQYF	TGCGCCAGCAGCACAACGGGACAGGCATACACAGATACGCAGTATTTT	TRBD1	TRBV5-1	NA	TRBJ2-3
CASKDSPSSYNEQFF	TGTGCCAGTAAGGACAGCCCGAGCTCCTACAATGAGCAGTTCTTC	NA	TRBV19	NA	TRBJ2-1
CATHGGANTGELFF	TGTGCCACCCACGGGGGGGCGAACACCGGGGAGCTGTTTTTT	TRBD2	TRBV6-6	NA	TRBJ2-2
CASGRIPNTEAFF	TGTGCCAGCGGGCGTATTCCGAACACTGAAGCTTTCTTT	NA	TRBV6-5	NA	TRBJ1-1
CASSGEGSGF	TGTGCCAGCAGTGGTGAAGGATCGGGCTTT	NA	TRBV2	NA	TRBJ1-1
CASRPPSGGAYNEQFF	TGTGCCAGCAGACCCCCTAGCGGGGGTGCCTACAATGAGCAGTTCTTC	TRBD2	TRBV11-2	NA	TRBJ2-1
CASSGQGTDEKLFF	TGTGCCAGCTCCGGACAGGGCACCGATGAAAAACTGTTTTTT	TRBD1	TRBV6-1	NA	TRBJ1-4
CASIPPGQPYNEQFF	TGTGCCAGCATACCGCCGGGACAGCCCTACAATGAGCAGTTCTTC	TRBD1	TRBV7-9	few	TRBJ2-1
CASSRGLTSGDNEQFF	TGCGCCAGCAGCAGAGGCTTGACTAGCGGGGACAATGAGCAGTTCTTC	TRBD2	TRBV5-1	NA	TRBJ2-1
CASSAWVSGGTEAFF	TGTGCCAGCAGCGCCTGGGTCTCTGGAGGGACTGAAGCTTTCTTT	NA	TRBV7-9	NA	TRBJ1-1
CASETRQGDYGYTF	TGTGCCAGCGAAACAAGGCAGGGGGACTATGGCTACACCTTC	NA	TRBV21-1	NA	TRBJ1-2
CASSQAAGATYEQYF	TGCGCCAGCAGCCAAGCTGCAGGGGCCACCTACGAGCAGTACTTC	NA	TRBV4-3	NA	TRBJ2-7
CASSFLDRETYSGANGLTF	TGTGCCAGCAGCTTCTTAGACAGGGAGACCTACTCTGGGGCCAACGGCCTGACTTTC	TRBD1	TRBV7-9	NA	TRBJ2-6
CASSSTGQVIYGYTF	TGTGCCAGCAGTTCCACAGGACAGGTCATCTATGGCTACACCTTC	TRBD1	TRBV6-5	NA	TRBJ1-2
CASSLGSGGIYEQYF	TGTGCCAGCAGCTTAGGTAGCGGGGGAATCTACGAGCAGTACTTC	TRBD2	TRBV13	NA	TRBJ2-7
CAITRDREDTEAFF	TGTGCCATCACGAGGGACAGGGAGGACACTGAAGCTTTCTTT	TRBD1	TRBV10-3	NA	TRBJ1-1
CASSYGLSGYGYTF	TGTGCCAGCAGTTACGGGTTGTCGGGATATGGCTACACCTTC	NA	TRBV6-5	NA	TRBJ1-2
CASSLEPGTGEQPQHF	TGTGCCAGCAGCTTAGAACCCGGGACAGGGGAACAGCCCCAGCATTTT	TRBD1	TRBV7-9	once	TRBJ1-5
CSVLPPGQEYNEQFF	TGCAGCGTCCTTCCTCCGGGACAGGAGTACAATGAGCAGTTCTTC	TRBD1	TRBV29-1	NA	TRBJ2-1
CASSVSTGRETQYF	TGTGCCAGCAGCGTCTCGACAGGCCGGGAGACCCAGTACTTC	NA	TRBV9	NA	TRBJ2-5
CAFGQGTLQETQYF	TGTGCTTTTGGACAGGGCACTCTCCAAGAGACCCAGTACTTC	TRBD1	TRBV6-1	NA	TRBJ2-5
CACERSSYEQYF	TGTGCCTGCGAGAGGTCTTCCTACGAGCAGTACTTC	NA	TRBV6-1	NA	TRBJ2-7
CASSVGSGGVETQYF	TGTGCCAGCAGCGTAGGTAGCGGGGGGGTTGAGACCCAGTACTTC	TRBD2	TRBV9	NA	TRBJ2-5
CASRPGGLNTEAFF	TGTGCCAGCAGGCCAGGGGGCTTGAACACTGAAGCTTTCTTT	TRBD1	TRBV6-5	NA	TRBJ1-1
CASRGGLSNQPQHF	TGTGCCAGCAGGGGGGGGCTAAGCAATCAGCCCCAGCATTTT	NA	TRBV28	NA	TRBJ1-5
CASSLRGAYEQYF	TGTGCCAGCAGTTTACGGGGGGCCTACGAGCAGTACTTC	TRBD2	TRBV27	NA	TRBJ2-7
CASSLVYRGTGELFF	TGTGCCAGCAGCTTAGTGTACAGGGGAACCGGGGAGCTGTTTTTT	TRBD1	TRBV7-9	once	TRBJ2-2
CASSYSQGYEQFF	TGTGCCAGCAGTTACTCACAGGGCTATGAGCAGTTCTTC	NA	TRBV6-6	NA	TRBJ2-1
CASSQDGRTEPQHF	TGCGCCAGCAGCCAAGACGGACGGACTGAGCCCCAGCATTTT	NA	TRBV4-3	NA	TRBJ1-5
CASSLGTVLATNEKLFF	TGTGCCAGTAGTCTTGGGACAGTCTTAGCAACTAATGAAAAACTGTTTTTT	TRBD1	TRBV19	NA	TRBJ1-4
CASSLETVKETQYF	TGCGCCAGCAGCTTGGAGACAGTTAAAGAGACCCAGTACTTC	NA	TRBV5-1	NA	TRBJ2-5
CASSFKGQGAYEQYF	TGTGCCAGCAGTTTCAAGGGACAGGGGGCCTACGAGCAGTACTTC	TRBD1	TRBV27	few	TRBJ2-7
CASSLERGGAKNIQYF	TGCGCCAGCAGCTTGGAGCGGGGAGGAGCCAAAAACATTCAGTACTTC	TRBD2	TRBV5-1	NA	TRBJ2-4
CASSLGSGLAGGRNEQFF	TGCGCCAGCAGCTTGGGATCGGGCCTAGCGGGGGGGCGCAATGAGCAGTTCTTC	TRBD2	TRBV5-1	NA	TRBJ2-1
CASSSGTTNYGYTF	TGTGCCAGCAGCTCCGGGACAACAAACTATGGCTACACCTTC	NA	TRBV7-3	NA	TRBJ1-2
CASSSGTTGVFYNEQFF	TGTGCCAGCAGCTCTGGTACGACAGGGGTTTTCTACAATGAGCAGTTCTTC	TRBD1	TRBV11-2	NA	TRBJ2-1
CASSSRDYGYTF	TGTGCCAGCAGCTCCCGGGACTATGGCTACACCTTC	NA	TRBV6-5	NA	TRBJ1-2